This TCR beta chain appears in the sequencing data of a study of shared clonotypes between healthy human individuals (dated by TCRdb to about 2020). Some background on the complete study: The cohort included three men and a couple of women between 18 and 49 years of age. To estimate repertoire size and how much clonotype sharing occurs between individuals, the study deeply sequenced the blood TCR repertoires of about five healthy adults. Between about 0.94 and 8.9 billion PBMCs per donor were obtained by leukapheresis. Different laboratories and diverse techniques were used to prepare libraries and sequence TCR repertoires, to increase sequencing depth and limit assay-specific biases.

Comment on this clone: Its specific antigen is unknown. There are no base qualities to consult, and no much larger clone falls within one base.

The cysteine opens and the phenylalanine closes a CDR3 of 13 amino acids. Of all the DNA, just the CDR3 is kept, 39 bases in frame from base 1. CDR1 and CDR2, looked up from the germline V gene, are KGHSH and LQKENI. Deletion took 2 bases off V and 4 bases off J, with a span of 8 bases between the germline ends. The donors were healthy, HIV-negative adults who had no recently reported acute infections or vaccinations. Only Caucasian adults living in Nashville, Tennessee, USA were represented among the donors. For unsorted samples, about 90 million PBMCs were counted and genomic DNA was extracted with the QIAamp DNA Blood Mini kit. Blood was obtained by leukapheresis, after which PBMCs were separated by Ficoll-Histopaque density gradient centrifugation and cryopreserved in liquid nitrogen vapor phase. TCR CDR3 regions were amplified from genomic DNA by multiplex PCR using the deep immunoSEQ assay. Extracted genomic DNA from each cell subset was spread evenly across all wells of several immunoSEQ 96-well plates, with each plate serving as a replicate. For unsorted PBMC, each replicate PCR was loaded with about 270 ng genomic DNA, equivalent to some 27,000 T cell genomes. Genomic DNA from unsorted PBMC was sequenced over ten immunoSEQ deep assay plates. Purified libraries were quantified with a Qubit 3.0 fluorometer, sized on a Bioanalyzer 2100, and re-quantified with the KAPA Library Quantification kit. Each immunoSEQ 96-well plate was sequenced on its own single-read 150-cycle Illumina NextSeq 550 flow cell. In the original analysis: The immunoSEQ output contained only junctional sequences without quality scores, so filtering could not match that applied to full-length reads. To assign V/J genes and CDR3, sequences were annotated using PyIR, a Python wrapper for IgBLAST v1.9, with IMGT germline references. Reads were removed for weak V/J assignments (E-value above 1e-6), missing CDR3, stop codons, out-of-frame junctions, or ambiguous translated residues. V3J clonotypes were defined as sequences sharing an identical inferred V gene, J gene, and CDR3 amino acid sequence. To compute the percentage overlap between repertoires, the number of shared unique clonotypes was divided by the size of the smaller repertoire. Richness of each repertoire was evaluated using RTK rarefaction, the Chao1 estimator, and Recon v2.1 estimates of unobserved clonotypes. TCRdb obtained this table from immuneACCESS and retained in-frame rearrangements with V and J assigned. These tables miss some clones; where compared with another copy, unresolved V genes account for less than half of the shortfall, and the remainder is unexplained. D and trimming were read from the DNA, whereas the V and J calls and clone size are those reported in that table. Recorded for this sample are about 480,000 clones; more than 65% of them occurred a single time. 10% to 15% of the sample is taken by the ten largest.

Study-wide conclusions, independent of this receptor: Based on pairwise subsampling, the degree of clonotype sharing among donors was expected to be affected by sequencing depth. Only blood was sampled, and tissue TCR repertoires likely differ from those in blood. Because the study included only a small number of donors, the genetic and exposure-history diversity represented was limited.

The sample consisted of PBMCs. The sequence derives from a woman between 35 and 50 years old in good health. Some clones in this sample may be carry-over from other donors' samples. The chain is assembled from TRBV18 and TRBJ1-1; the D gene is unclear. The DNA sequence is TGTGCCAGCTCACCAATAGGGTCCACTGAAGCTTTCTTT. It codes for CASSPIGSTEAFF.